The next 22 T cell receptor beta chains were all read from a single sample in a study of blood T cell repertoires in COVID-19. Clones were sequenced by immunoSEQ multiplex PCR, and TCRdb holds only the in-frame ones, with some missing. The sample lists approximately 91,000 clones, roughly nine tenths seen once, with approximately 4.9% in the top ten. Sequenced input: peripheral blood. These receptors came from an older man with acute or convalescent COVID-19.

The V gene is TRBV19, the J gene TRBJ2-2; perhaps TRBD1 as D (6 bases). Germline assignment: CDR1 LNHDA and CDR2 SQIVND (reference sequence). CDR3 length equals 15 residues. V lost 5 bases and J 1 base, leaving 11 bases between the germline ends. CDR3 in DNA: TGTGCCAGTAGTGCGCCAGGGGAGAACACCGGGGAGCTGTTTTTT. It codes for CASSAPGENTGELFF.

The V gene is TRBV5-1, the J gene TRBJ1-2, with 10 bases aligning to TRBD1. V lost 0 bases, J lost 6 bases, and 2 bases stayed unmatched. The CDR3 is 14 amino acids. CDR1 is SGHRS and CDR2 is YFSETQ in the germline V gene. The CDR3 region is CASSLVGTGDGYTF. As DNA, the CDR3 is TGCGCCAGCAGCTTGGTGGGGACAGGGGATGGCTACACCTTC.

The rearrangement links TRBV27 to TRBJ1-2, with TRBD1 identical over 12 bases. The CDR3 has 19 amino acids. The trim removed 2 bases at V and 1 base at J, leaving 11 bases unmatched. The germline V gene has CDR1 MNHEY and CDR2 SMNVEV (reference sequence). CDR3 DNA: TGTGCCAGCAGTTTACGGGACAGGGGGCGGGATGGGGGTAACTATGGCTACACCTTC. Amino acids: CASSLRDRGRDGGNYGYTF.

The chain is built from TRBV4-1 and TRBJ2-7; maybe TRBD1 (7 bases). V was trimmed by 3 bases and J by 3 bases, leaving 12 bases between them. Germline values: CDR1 MGHRA, CDR2 YSYEKL. This CDR3 is built from 14 residues. The CDR3: CASSQGGQIYEQYF. The CDR3 region has the DNA TGCGCCAGCAGCCAGGGGGGACAGATCTACGAGCAGTACTTC.

The chain recombines TRBV3-1 (or the pseudogene TRBV3-2) with TRBJ1-1, with 9 bases matching TRBD1. V was clipped by 4 bases and J by 11 bases; unmatched bases: 14. From germline, CDR1 is LGHDT and CDR2 YNNKEL (reference sequence). The CDR3 has 15 residues. This chain's CDR3 is CASSRRTGGMSLAFF. Here the CDR3 DNA reads TGTGCCAGCAGCCGGAGAACAGGGGGCATGAGTCTGGCTTTCTTT.

The chain couples TRBV2 to TRBJ2-3, with TRBD2 identical over 9 bases. In germline, CDR1 is SNHLY, CDR2 FYNNEI. Unmatched junction bases numbered 3, after V lost 6 bases and J lost 2 bases. This CDR3 is built from 14 residues. This CDR3 is CASRRGLATDTQYF. The CDR3, as DNA: TGTGCCAGCAGGCGGGGACTAGCCACAGATACGCAGTATTTT. The whole variable domain, filled in from reference TRBV2 and TRBJ2-3, reads EPEVTQTPSHQVTQMGQEVILRCVPISNHLYFYWYRQILGQKVEFLVSFYNNEISEKSEIFDDQFSVERPDGSNFTLKIRSTKLEDSAMYFCASRRGLATDTQYFGPGTRLTVL.

This clone was observed a single time. V and J are TRBV7-3 and TRBJ2-4; TRBD1 is a possible D gene (6 bases). Germline loops: CDR1 SGHTA, CDR2 FQGTGA. The CDR3 has 18 residues. V lost 2 bases and J lost 3, with 20 bases in between. CDR3 amino acids: CASSLPYRELLVKNIQYF. The CDR3 DNA reads as TGTGCCAGCAGCTTACCATACAGGGAGCTCCTAGTCAAAAACATTCAGTACTTC. Drawing the rest from reference TRBV7-3 and TRBJ2-4, the complete variable domain is GAGVSQTPSNKVTEKGKYVELRCDPISGHTALYWYRQSLGQGPEFLIYFQGTGAADDSGLPNDRFFAVRPEGSVSTLKIQRTERGDSAVYLCASSLPYRELLVKNIQYFGAGTRLSVL.

The chain couples TRBV18 to TRBJ2-3; D is possibly TRBD2 (6 bases). V was pared by 3 bases and J by 6 bases, with 16 bases between. The CDR3 length is 15 residues. Germline CDR1 is KGHSH and CDR2 is LQKENI. Here the CDR3 DNA reads TGTGCCAGCTCACCTCGGAGGGACCCGTTGGATACGCAGTATTTT. Residues: CASSPRRDPLDTQYF.

The chain uses TRBV11-2 and TRBJ1-1; D gene uncertain. The V end was cut by 5 bases, the J end by 9 bases, with 10 bases between. Germline-derived CDR1 and CDR2 are SGHAT and FQNNGV. The CDR3 loop spans 11 amino acids. The CDR3 sequence is CASSGPSQAFF. The CDR3 nucleotides read TGTGCCAGCAGCGGTCCTAGTCAAGCTTTCTTT.

This chain links TRBV29-1 with TRBJ1-1; D is perhaps TRBD1 (6 bases). In germline, CDR1 is SQVTM, CDR2 ANQGSEA. The length of the CDR3 is 13 residues. Between the trimmed V and J ends, which lost 4 bases and 1 base, there was a span of 10 bases. The CDR3 reads CSVGRGANTEAFF. CDR3 DNA sequence: TGCAGCGTTGGGCGGGGGGCGAACACTGAAGCTTTCTTT.

The V call is TRBV30, the J call TRBJ1-5; D not certain. There are 16 residues in the CDR3. The germline V and J ends were trimmed by 0 bases and 2 bases, with 14 bases remaining between them. Germline CDR1 GTSNPN, CDR2 SVGIG (reference sequence). The DNA for the CDR3 is TGTGCCTGGAGTGTTGGCGGGGTAGTTGGCAATCAGCCCCAGCATTTT. Protein: CAWSVGGVVGNQPQHF.

The chain has TRBV2 and TRBJ1-5, with 11 bases identical to TRBD1. This CDR3 is built from 17 residues. V lost 5 bases, J lost 2 bases, and 8 bases stayed unmatched. Per germline, CDR1 SNHLY and CDR2 FYNNEI. CDR3: CASSIRTGGDGNQPQHF. DNA of the CDR3: TGTGCCAGCAGTATTCGGACAGGGGGCGATGGCAATCAGCCCCAGCATTTT.

The chain has TRBV5-6 and TRBJ1-1; 8 bases line up with TRBD1. Germline V gene data show CDR1 as SGHDT and CDR2 as YYEEEE. This CDR3 has 14 residues. V shed 3 bases, J shed 10 bases, and the junction held 11 bases outside the gene matches. In nucleotides, the CDR3 is TGTGCCAGCAGCTGGGGACAGGCGGCAGAGACAGCTTTCTTT. Protein: CASSWGQAAETAFF.

This chain links TRBV28 with TRBJ1-2; tentatively, D is TRBD1 (6 bases). This CDR3 has 12 amino acids. Trimming shortened V by 5 bases and J by 3 bases, and 7 bases separated the two germline ends. Germline values: CDR1 MDHEN, CDR2 SYDVKM. In nucleotides, the CDR3 is TGTGCCAGCAGTGACAGGTACTATGGCTACACCTTC. Amino acids: CASSDRYYGYTF.

The CDR3 region is CASSLRFTGWGNTGELFF. CDR3 DNA: TGTGCCAGCAGCTTAAGGTTCACAGGCTGGGGGAACACCGGGGAGCTGTTTTTT. V and J are TRBV5-5 and TRBJ2-2; a possible D gene is TRBD1 (5 bases). This CDR3 comprises 18 residues. The V end lost 2 bases, the J end lost 1 base, and 18 bases lay between the germline ends. Germline V gene lookup returns CDR1 SGHKS and CDR2 YYEKEE (reference sequence).

The chain employs TRBV4-2 and TRBJ2-1; 11 nucleotides match TRBD2. Germline V gene data show CDR1 as LGHNA and CDR2 as YNFKEQ. The CDR3 has 15 residues. Trimming at V came to 5 bases and at J to 6 bases, leaving 6 bases not matched to a gene. This chain's CDR3 is CASSTTTSGVNEQFF. CDR3 nucleotides: TGTGCCAGCAGCACAACGACTAGCGGGGTCAATGAGCAGTTCTTC.

The chain employs TRBV2 and TRBJ1-2; D remains unclear. Germline CDR1 SNHLY, CDR2 FYNNEI. The CDR3 runs to 15 residues. V was pared by 5 bases and J by 5 bases, with 18 bases between. CDR3 bases: TGTGCCAGCAGTCCTATTTTCGGAGCAGAGTATGGCTACACCTTC. Translation gives CASSPIFGAEYGYTF.

The J gene is TRBJ2-1, the V gene TRBV9, with 8 bases fitting TRBD2. The CDR3 contains 14 residues. The V gene's germline CDR1 is SGDLS and CDR2 YYNGEE. Unmatched junction bases numbered 11, after V lost 3 bases and J lost 12 bases. The CDR3 nucleotides read TGTGCCAGCAGCGCCGTGACTAGCGTTCAACGGCAGTTCTTC. This sequence encodes CASSAVTSVQRQFF. Looking up the rest from reference TRBV9 and TRBJ2-1 gives the full variable domain: DSGVTQTPKHLITATGQRVTLRCSPRSGDLSVYWYQQSLDQGLQFLIQYYNGEERAKGNILERFSAQQFPDLHSELNLSSLELGDSALYFCASSAVTSVQRQFFGPGTRLTVL.

This chain uses TRBV6-5 with TRBJ1-6, with 8 bases that match TRBD1. The V segment lost 6 bases and the J segment 10 bases; nucleotides outside the gene matches: 8. The CDR3 covers 14 residues. Germline CDR1 is MNHEY and CDR2 is SVGAGI. The chain's CDR3 is CASRLDRAGSPLHF. The CDR3 DNA reads as TGTGCCAGCAGGTTGGACAGGGCAGGATCACCCCTCCACTTT.

J is TRBJ2-3 and V is TRBV24-1; D is possibly TRBD2 (6 bases). V shed 3 bases and J shed 0 bases, with 12 bases lying between them. Germline loops: CDR1 KGHDR, CDR2 SFDVKD. This CDR3 is 16 amino acids long. CDR3 in amino acids: CATSDATSTSTDTQYF. The CDR3, as DNA: TGTGCCACCAGTGATGCGACTAGTACTAGCACAGATACGCAGTATTTT.

The J gene is TRBJ2-7, the V gene TRBV19; 8 bases are shared with TRBD1. This CDR3 comprises 14 residues. Germline lookup yields CDR1 LNHDA and CDR2 SQIVND (reference sequence). Trimming took 6 bases from V and 2 from J; bases not matched to a gene: 6. CDR3 amino acids: CASRQTGDPYEQYV. The CDR3 DNA follows: TGTGCCAGTAGGCAGACAGGGGACCCCTACGAGCAGTACGTC.

The chain couples TRBV4-2 to TRBJ1-1, with 10 bases matching TRBD1. V shed 1 base and J 6 bases; nucleotides not matched to a gene: 2. Looked up from germline, CDR1 is LGHNA and CDR2 is YNFKEQ. The CDR3 totals 14 residues. The chain's CDR3 is CASSQVGQGAEAFF. The CDR3 nucleotides are TGTGCCAGCAGCCAAGTAGGACAGGGGGCTGAAGCTTTCTTT.